The next 4 T cell receptor beta chains were all read from a single sample in a study of blood T cell repertoires in COVID-19. Generated by immunoSEQ multiplex PCR, the TCRdb table keeps only in-frame clones and is missing some. In the table there are about 240,000 clones, about 86% of which are singletons. Material: PBMCs or T cells enriched from blood (not recorded which). The receptors derive from a woman aged 40 to 50 with acute COVID-19.

The V gene is TRBV7-2, the J gene TRBJ1-5, with D unclear. Germline assignment: CDR1 SGHTA and CDR2 FQGNSA. The V gene lost 5 bases and the J gene lost 0 bases, with 11 bases spanning the gap. This CDR3 has 15 amino acids. As DNA, the CDR3 is TGTGCCAGCAGCCCTACGGGAGATAGCAATCAGCCCCAGCATTTT. As protein: CASSPTGDSNQPQHF.

V and J are TRBV12-5 and TRBJ2-3, with D possibly TRBD1 on 5 matching bases. CDR3 length equals 14 residues. Germline-derived CDR1 and CDR2 are LGHNT and FRNRAP. V lost 3 bases and J lost 0, with 7 bases in between. The CDR3 loop is CASGLDRSTDTQYF. The CDR3 DNA reads as TGTGCTAGTGGTTTAGACAGAAGCACAGATACGCAGTATTTT.

The chain recombines TRBV7-9 with TRBJ2-7; D gene uncertain. Germline CDR1 reads SEHNR; CDR2 reads FQNEAQ (reference sequence). Trimming shortened V by 5 bases and J by 0 bases, and 17 bases separated the two germline ends. The length of the CDR3 is 16 residues. The CDR3 protein is CASSISGGHLSYEQYF. DNA for the CDR3: TGTGCCAGCAGCATATCTGGCGGCCATCTCTCCTACGAGCAGTACTTC.

The rearrangement joins TRBV27 to TRBJ1-6; D is possibly TRBD1 (5 bases). This CDR3 spans 18 amino acids. The ends were cut back, 3 bases at V and 5 bases at J, with 20 bases in the middle. Germline V gene lookup returns CDR1 MNHEY and CDR2 SMNVEV (reference sequence). CDR3 nucleotide sequence: TGTGCCAGCAGTTTGCTATGGATGTGGGGCTCTGATAATTCACCCCTCCACTTT. This gives the protein CASSLLWMWGSDNSPLHF.